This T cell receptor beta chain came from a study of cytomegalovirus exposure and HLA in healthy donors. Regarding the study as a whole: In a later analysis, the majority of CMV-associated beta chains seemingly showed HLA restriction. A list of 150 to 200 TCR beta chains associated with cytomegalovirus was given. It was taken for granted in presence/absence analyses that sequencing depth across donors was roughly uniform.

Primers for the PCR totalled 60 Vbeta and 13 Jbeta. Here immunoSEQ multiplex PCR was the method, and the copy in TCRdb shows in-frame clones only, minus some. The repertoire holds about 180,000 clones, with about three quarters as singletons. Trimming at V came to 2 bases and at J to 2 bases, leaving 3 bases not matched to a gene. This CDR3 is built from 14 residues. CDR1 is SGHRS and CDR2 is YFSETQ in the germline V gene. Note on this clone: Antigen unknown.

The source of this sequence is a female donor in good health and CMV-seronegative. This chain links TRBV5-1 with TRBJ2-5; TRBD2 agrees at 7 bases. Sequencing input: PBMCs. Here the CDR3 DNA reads TGCGCCAGCAGCTTCGGAGCGGGACAAGAGACCCAGTACTTC. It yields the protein CASSFGAGQETQYF.